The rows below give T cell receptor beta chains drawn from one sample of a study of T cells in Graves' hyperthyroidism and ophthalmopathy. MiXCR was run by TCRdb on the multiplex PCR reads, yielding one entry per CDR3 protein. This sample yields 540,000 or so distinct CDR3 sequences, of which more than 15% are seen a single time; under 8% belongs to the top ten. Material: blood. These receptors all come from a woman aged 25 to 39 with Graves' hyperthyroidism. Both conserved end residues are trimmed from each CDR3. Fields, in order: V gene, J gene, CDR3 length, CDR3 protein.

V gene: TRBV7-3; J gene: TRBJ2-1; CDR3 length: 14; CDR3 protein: ASSQGGASSYNEQF
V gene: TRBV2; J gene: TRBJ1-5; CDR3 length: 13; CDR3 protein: ASSDSLGIDQPQH
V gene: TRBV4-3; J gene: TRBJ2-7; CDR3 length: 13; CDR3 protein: ASSDREQGLSEQY
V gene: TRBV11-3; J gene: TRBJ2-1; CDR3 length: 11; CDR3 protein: ASSLAVDNEQF
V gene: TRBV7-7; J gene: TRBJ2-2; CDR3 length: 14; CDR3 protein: ASSPAETGGTGELF
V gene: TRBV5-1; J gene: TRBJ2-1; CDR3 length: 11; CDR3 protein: ASSSSGTAEQF
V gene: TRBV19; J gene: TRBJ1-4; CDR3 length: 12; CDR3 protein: ASRDGAANEKLF
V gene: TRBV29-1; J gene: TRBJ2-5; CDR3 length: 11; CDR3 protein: SVGGDGKETQY
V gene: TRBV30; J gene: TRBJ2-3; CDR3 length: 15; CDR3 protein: AWSSILDRGVRDTQY
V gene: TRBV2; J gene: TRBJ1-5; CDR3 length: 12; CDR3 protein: ASSDRGLNQPQH
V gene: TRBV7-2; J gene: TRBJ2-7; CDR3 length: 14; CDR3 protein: ASSTTSGRTGAEQY
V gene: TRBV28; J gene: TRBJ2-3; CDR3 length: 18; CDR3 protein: ASSFFLGTSGVGSTDTQY
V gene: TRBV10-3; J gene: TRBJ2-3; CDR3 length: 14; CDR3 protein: AISERTGQLTDTQY
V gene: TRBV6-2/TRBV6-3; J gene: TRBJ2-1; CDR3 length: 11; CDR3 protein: ASSYLAGNEQF
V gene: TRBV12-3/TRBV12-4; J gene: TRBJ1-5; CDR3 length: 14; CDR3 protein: ASRAAGTGRNQPQH
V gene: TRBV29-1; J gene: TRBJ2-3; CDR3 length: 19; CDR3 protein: SASSRGTSGRNPRGTDTQY
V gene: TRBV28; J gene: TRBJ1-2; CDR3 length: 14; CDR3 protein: ASSPRVGTTNYGYT
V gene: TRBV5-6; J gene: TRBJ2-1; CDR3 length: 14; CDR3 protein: ASSLEASGSGNEQF
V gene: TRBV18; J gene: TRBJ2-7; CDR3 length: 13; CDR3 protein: ATSGLQGTLAEQY
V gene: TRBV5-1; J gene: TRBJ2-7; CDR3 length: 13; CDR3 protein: ASSILAGIAYEQY
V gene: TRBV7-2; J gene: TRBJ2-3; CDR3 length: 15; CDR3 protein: ASSLAISTLLTDAQY
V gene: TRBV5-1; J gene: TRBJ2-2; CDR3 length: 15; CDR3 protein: ASSFFLMGHRTGELF
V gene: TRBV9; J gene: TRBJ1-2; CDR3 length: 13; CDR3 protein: ASSVAGHSKYGYT
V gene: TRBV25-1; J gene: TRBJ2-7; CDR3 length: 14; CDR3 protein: ASSEGIRGVGVEQY
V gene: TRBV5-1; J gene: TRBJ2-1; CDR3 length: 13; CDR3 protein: ASSLEASAYNEQF
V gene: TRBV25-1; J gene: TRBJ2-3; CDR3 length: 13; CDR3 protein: ASSDGGRIPDTQY